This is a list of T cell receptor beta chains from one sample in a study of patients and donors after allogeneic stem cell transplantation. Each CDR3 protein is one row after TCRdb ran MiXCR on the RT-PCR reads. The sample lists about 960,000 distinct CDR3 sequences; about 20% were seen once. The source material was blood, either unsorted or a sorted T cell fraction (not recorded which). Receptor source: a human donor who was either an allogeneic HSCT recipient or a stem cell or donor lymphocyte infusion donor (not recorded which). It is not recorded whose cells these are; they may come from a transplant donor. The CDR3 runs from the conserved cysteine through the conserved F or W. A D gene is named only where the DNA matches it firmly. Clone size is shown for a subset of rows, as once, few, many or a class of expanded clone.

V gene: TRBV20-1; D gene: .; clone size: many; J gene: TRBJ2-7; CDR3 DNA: TGCAGTGCAATGGACAGCTACGAGCAGTACTTC; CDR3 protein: CSAMDSYEQYF
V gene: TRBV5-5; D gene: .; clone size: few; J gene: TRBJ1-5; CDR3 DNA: TGTGCCAGCAGCCCACTGTCTCAGGGGCGGCCCAATCAGCCCCAGCATTTT; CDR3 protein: CASSPLSQGRPNQPQHF
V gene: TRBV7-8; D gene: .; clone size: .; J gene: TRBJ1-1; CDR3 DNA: TGTGCCAGCAGCCACGGGGCTGAAGCTTTCTTT; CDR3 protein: CASSHGAEAFF
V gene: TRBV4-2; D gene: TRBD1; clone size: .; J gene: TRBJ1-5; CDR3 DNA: TGTGCCAGCAGCCAAACGGGGGGCGGGACAGGGCATCAGCCCCAGCATTTT; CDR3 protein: CASSQTGGGTGHQPQHF
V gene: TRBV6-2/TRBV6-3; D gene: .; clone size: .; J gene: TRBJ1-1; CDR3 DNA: TGTGCCAGCAGTTACGGTCAGGTATCGAACACTGAAGCTTTCTTT; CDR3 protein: CASSYGQVSNTEAFF
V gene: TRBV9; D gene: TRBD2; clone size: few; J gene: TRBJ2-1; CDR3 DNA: TGTGCCAGCAGCGTAGGGACTAGCGGAAGCTCCTACAATGAGCAGTTCTTC; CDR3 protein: CASSVGTSGSSYNEQFF
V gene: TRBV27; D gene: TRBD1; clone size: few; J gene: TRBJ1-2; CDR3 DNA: TGTGCCAGCAGGGGGGACAGCGCCCCTAACCCTTATGGCTACACCTTC; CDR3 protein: CASRGDSAPNPYGYTF
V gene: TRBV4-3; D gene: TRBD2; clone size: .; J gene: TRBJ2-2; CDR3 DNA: TGCGCCAGCAGCCAAGAGATCGGCGGGGGCGGGGAGCTGTTTTTT; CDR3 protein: CASSQEIGGGGELFF
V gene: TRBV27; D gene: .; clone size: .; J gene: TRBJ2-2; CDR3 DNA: TGTGCCAGCAGGACGGACCAATTCACCGGGGAGCTGTTTTTT; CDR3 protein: CASRTDQFTGELFF
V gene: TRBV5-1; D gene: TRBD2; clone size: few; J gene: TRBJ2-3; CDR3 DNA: TGCGCCAGCAGCTTGGGGACTAGTGTGCAGTATTTT; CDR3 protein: CASSLGTSVQYF
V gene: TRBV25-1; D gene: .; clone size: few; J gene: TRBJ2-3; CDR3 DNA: TGTGCCAGCCCCGAGCCCCAAGAAGATACGCAGTATTTT; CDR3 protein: CASPEPQEDTQYF
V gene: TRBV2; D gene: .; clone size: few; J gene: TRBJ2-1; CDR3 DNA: TGTGCCAGCAGTGAAGGTCGGGAGAGTAACAATGAGCAGTTCTTC; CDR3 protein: CASSEGRESNNEQFF
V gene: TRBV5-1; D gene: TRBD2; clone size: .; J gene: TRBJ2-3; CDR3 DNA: TGCGCCAGCAGCTCGGGAAGCGGGGGGCTCAGCACAGATACGCAGTATTTT; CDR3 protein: CASSSGSGGLSTDTQYF
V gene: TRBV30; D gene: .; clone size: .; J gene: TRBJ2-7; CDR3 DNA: TGTGCCTGGAGTGTATTGGATCAGGGACACTTC; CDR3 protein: CAWSVLDQGHF
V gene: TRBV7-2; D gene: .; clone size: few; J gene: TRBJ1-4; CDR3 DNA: TGTGCCAGCAGCTTAAACCCTTCGCAGAAACTGTTTTTT; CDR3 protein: CASSLNPSQKLFF
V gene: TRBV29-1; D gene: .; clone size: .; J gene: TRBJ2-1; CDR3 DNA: TGCAGCGTTGAAGTTACCTTCTACAATGAGCAGTTCTTC; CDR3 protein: CSVEVTFYNEQFF
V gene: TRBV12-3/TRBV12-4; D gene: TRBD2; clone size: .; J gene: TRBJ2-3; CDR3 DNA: TGTGCCAGCAGTTTTACTAGCGGGGTTGGTACGCAGTATTTT; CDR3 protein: CASSFTSGVGTQYF
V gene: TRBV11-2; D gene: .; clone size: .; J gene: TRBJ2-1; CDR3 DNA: TGTGCCAGCAGCTTAGGGATCGAAAGCGGTGAGCAGTTCTTC; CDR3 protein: CASSLGIESGEQFF
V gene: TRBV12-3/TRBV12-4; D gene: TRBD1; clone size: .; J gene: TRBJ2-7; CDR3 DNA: TGTGCCAGCAGCAGTCGGGACAGGGCCTTGCACGAGCAGTACTTC; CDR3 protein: CASSSRDRALHEQYF
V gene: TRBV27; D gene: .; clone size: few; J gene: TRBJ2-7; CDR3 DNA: TGTGCCAGCAAAATGGGGCTCGAGCAGTACTTC; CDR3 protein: CASKMGLEQYF
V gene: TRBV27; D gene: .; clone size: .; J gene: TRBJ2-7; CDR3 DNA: TGTGCCAGCAGTACCCTCAAAAAATCGTACGAGCAGTACTTC; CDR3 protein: CASSTLKKSYEQYF
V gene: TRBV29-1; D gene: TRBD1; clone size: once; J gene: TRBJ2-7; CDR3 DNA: TGCAGCGTTACGGACAGGGCGAGCGGATACGAGCAGTACTTC; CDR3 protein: CSVTDRASGYEQYF
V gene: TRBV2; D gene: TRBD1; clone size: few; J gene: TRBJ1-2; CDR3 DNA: TGTGCCAGCAGTGAACTCGCAGGGGGGTATGGCTACACCTTC; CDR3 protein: CASSELAGGYGYTF
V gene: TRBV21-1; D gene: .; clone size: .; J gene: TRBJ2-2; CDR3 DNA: TGTGCCAGACCTTGGACTTCCGGAGGGAGGAGCACCGGGGAGCTGTTTTTT; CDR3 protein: CARPWTSGGRSTGELFF
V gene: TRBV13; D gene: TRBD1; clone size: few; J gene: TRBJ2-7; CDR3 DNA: TGTGCCAGCAGCCCGGACAGGGTAGGCTACGAGCAGTACTTC; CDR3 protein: CASSPDRVGYEQYF
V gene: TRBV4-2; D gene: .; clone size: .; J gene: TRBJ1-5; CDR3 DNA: TGTGCCAGCAGCCAAGATAAGGACACCAATCAGCCCCAGCATTTT; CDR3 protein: CASSQDKDTNQPQHF
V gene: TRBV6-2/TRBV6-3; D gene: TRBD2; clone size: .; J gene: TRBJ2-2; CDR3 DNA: TGTGCCAGCAGTAAAACTAGCGGGGCGAACACCGGGGAGCTGTTTTTT; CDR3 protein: CASSKTSGANTGELFF
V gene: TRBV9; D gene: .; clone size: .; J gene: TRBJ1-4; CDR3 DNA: TGTGCCAGCAGCGTAGACTGGGGGGTTAATGAAAAACTGTTTTTT; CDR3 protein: CASSVDWGVNEKLFF
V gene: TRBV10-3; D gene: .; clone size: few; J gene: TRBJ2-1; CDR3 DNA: TGTGCCATCAATGTGGGGGATGAGCAGTTCTTC; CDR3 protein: CAINVGDEQFF
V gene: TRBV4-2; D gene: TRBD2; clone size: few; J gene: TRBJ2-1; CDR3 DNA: TGTGCCAGCAGCCCCCGGACTAGCGCCTACAATGAGCAGTTCTTC; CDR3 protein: CASSPRTSAYNEQFF
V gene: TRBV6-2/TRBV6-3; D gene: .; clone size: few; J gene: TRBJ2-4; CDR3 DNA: TGTGCCAGCAGTTACTCCGGGACAGCCAAAAACATTCAGTACTTC; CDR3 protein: CASSYSGTAKNIQYF
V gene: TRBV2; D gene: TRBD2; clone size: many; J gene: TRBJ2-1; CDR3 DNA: TGTGCCAGCAGCCCGGGACTAGCGGGGACCAATGAGCAGTTCTTC; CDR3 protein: CASSPGLAGTNEQFF
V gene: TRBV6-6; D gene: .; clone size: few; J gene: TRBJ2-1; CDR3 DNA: TGTGCCAGCAGTTACTCGAGTGCGGGGGAGCAGTTCTTC; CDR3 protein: CASSYSSAGEQFF
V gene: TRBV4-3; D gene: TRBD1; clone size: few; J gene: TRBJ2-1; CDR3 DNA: TGCGCCAGCAGCCAGGGGACAGGGGTCGACAATGAGCAGTTCTTC; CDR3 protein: CASSQGTGVDNEQFF
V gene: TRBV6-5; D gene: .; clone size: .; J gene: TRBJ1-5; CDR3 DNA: TGTGCCAGCAGTTACTCGAGAACGTATCAGCCCCAGCATTTT; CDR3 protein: CASSYSRTYQPQHF
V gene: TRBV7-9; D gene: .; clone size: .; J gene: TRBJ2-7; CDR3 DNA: TGTGCCAGCAGCTTAAAAGGGGACAAATCACCGGCCTACGAGCAGTACTTC; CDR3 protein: CASSLKGDKSPAYEQYF
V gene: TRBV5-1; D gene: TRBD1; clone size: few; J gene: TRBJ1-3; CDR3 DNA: TGCGCCAGCAGCTGGGGGACAGGGAATGGCGGAAACACCATATATTTT; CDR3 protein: CASSWGTGNGGNTIYF
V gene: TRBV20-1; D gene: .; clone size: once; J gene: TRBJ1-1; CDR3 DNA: TGCAGTGCTAGATTCGGGGGCACTGAAGCTTTCTTT; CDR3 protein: CSARFGGTEAFF
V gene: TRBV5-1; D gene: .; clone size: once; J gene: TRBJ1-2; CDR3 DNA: TGCGCCAGCAGCCCAGGCCGTTCCGGGAAAAGTTATGGCTACACCTTC; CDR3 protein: CASSPGRSGKSYGYTF
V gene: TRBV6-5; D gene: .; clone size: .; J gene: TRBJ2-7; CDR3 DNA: TGTGCCAGCAGTTGGGGGGGGCAGAGGAAATACGAGCAGTACTTC; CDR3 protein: CASSWGGQRKYEQYF
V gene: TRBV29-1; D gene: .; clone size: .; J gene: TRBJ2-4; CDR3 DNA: TGCAGCGTTGAACGCCAGGGGGGCATTCAGTACTTC; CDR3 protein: CSVERQGGIQYF
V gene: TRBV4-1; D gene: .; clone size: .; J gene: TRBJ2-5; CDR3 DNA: TGCGCCAGCAGCCAAGATTTAGCTGCAGAGACCCAGTACTTC; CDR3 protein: CASSQDLAAETQYF
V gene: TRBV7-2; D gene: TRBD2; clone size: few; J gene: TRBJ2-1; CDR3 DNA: TGTGCCAGCAGCTTAGATGGCGGGGGGCTTCACAATGAGCAGTTCTTC; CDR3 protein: CASSLDGGGLHNEQFF
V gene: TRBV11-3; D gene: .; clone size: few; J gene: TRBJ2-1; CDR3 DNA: TGTGCCAGCAGCTTAGGTCAAAGGGGGACCTCCTACAATGAGCAGTTCTTC; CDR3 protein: CASSLGQRGTSYNEQFF
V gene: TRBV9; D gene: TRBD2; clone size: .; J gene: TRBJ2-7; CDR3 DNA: TGTGCCAGCAGCGTGGGGGAGGGATTACGAGGGCAGTACTTC; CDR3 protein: CASSVGEGLRGQYF
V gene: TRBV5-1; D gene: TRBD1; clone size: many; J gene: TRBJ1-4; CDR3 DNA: TGTGCCAGCAGTTCCGACAGGGGTGGAGAAAAACTGTTTTTT; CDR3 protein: CASSSDRGGEKLFF
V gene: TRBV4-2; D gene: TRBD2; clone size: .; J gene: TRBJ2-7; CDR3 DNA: TGTGCCAGCAGCCAAGCATACCATAGCGGGGGAGATTCCGAGCAGTACTTC; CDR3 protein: CASSQAYHSGGDSEQYF
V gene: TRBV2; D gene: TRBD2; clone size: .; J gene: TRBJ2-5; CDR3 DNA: TGTGCCAGCAGAGTGGCGGGAGGGCCAGAGACCCAGTACTTC; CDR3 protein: CASRVAGGPETQYF
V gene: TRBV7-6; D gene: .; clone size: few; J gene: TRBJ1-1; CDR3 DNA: TGTGCCAGCAGCTTAGAACAGGGAGACACTGAAGCTTTCTTT; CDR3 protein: CASSLEQGDTEAFF
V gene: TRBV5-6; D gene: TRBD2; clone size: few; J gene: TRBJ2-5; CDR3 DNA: TGTGCCAGCAGCCCCAGGATAGCGGGGGGTCAAGAGACCCAGTACTTC; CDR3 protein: CASSPRIAGGQETQYF
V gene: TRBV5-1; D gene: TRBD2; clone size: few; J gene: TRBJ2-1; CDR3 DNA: TGCGCCAGCAGCTTGGGACTAGCGGGTATGAATGAGCAGTTCTTC; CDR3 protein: CASSLGLAGMNEQFF
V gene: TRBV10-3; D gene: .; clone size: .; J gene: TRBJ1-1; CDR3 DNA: TGTGCCATCAGTAGGGCCCTAAACACTGAAGCTTTCTTT; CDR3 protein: CAISRALNTEAFF
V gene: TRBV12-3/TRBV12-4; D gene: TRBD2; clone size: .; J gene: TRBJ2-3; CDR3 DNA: TGTGCCAGCACCGAGGAGCGGGGGGGGCCCACAGATACGCAGTATTTT; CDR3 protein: CASTEERGGPTDTQYF
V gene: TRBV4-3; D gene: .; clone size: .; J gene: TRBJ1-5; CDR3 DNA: TGCGCCAGCAGCCAAGATGCGAGGGGCAATCAGCCCCAGCATTTT; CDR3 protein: CASSQDARGNQPQHF
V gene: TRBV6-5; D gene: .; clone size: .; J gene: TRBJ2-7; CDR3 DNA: TGTGCCAGCAGTTCCGGGACTCTGGGTCTATTCTACGAGCAGTACTTC; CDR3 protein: CASSSGTLGLFYEQYF
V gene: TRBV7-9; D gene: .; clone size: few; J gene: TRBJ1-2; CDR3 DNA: TGTGCCAGCAGCTTAGCGAACCCCCAGAGCGATGGCTACACCTTC; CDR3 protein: CASSLANPQSDGYTF